This TCR beta chain was observed in a study of immune heterogeneity within non-small cell lung tumors. Study-wide context: Tumors were classified as 4 squamous cell carcinomas, about nine non-squamous carcinomas and 1 not otherwise specified. Study-wide points: For the most part, the T-cell receptor beta clonotypes present at high frequency were distinct from one individual patient to the next.

Using 32 V and 13 J primers, multiplex PCR amplified TCR beta CDR3. TCRdb called the multiplex PCR reads again in MiXCR, with one record for every CDR3 protein. This table has a few thousand distinct CDR3 sequences, 14% to 15% appearing once. The starting template was genomic DNA from bulk tumor, about 600 ng per sample. Taken during surgery, several biopsies per primary tumor were spaced as far apart as possible within the tumor mass. With untreated, newly diagnosed non-small cell lung cancer, the patients went on to undergo curative surgery. This clonotype is medium-sized by share. Its cognate antigen is unknown. There are 15 residues in the CDR3. The germline V and J ends were trimmed by 0 bases and 5 bases, with 14 bases remaining between them. Germline-derived CDR1 and CDR2 are SGDLS and YYNGEE.

The rearrangement uses TRBV9 and TRBJ2-5; D tentatively reads TRBD1 or TRBD2 (6 bases each). The sample was lung tumor tissue. This TCR derives from a female donor with non-small cell lung cancer. The CDR3 sequence: CASSVGGGPWETQYF. The CDR3 DNA is TGTGCCAGCAGCGTAGGTGGGGGGCCTTGGGAGACCCAGTACTTC.